One and the same sample provided the 19 T cell receptor beta chains below, sequenced in a study of OX40 agonist ivuxolimab in advanced cancers. Produced via immunoSEQ multiplex PCR; TCRdb's table is partial and in-frame only. The sample lists 30,000 to 40,000 clones, 83% occurring once. This sample comprised CD4+ or CD8+ T cells sorted from blood, obtained in a trial of the OX40 agonist ivuxolimab. Receptors originate from an adult with an advanced solid tumor such as melanoma, head and neck, liver or kidney cancer.

With regard to this clone: The junction shows a germline mismatch at one end, possibly a read error. The same CDR3 also results from other DNA sequences found in this sample. This chain uses TRBV2 with TRBJ2-2; a possible D gene is TRBD2 (6 bases). Germline-derived CDR1 and CDR2 are SNHLY and FYNNEI. This CDR3 comprises 12 residues. CDR3 in amino acids: CASGGNTGELFF. DNA of the CDR3: TGTGCCAGCGGGGGGAACACCGGAGAGCTGTTTTTT.

This chain links TRBV7-9 with TRBJ2-2; TRBD1 agrees at 7 bases. The trim removed 9 bases at V and 1 base at J, leaving 17 bases unmatched. This CDR3 is built from 18 residues. The germline V gene encodes CDR1 SEHNR and CDR2 FQNEAQ (reference sequence). The CDR3 nucleotides are TGTGCCAGAGGGGGCGAAGGAGAAGCTTTCCAGAACACCGGGGAGCTGTTTTTT. It yields the protein CARGGEGEAFQNTGELFF.

This clone was seen once. The rearrangement uses TRBV4-1 and TRBJ1-1; D unresolved. The germline gives CDR1 MGHRA, CDR2 YSYEKL. The germline V and J ends were trimmed by 1 base and 6 bases, with 12 bases remaining between them. The CDR3 runs 14 residues. The CDR3: CASSQVVLKAEAFF. CDR3 nucleotide sequence: TGCGCCAGCAGCCAAGTGGTCTTGAAGGCTGAAGCTTTCTTT.

This clone was seen once. V gene TRBV30 combines with J gene TRBJ2-1, with TRBD2 matching over 9 bases. This CDR3 has 16 residues. Looked up from germline, CDR1 is GTSNPN and CDR2 is SVGIG (reference sequence). The V segment lost 0 bases and the J segment 1 base; nucleotides outside the gene matches: 4. CDR3 sequence (DNA): TGTGCCTGGAGTGTATCCCTAGCGGGATCCTACAATGAGCAGTTCTTC. It encodes CAWSVSLAGSYNEQFF.

This chain connects TRBV30 to TRBJ1-2; 7 bases line up with TRBD1. Germline loops: CDR1 GTSNPN, CDR2 SVGIG (reference sequence). This CDR3 has 16 amino acids. V was clipped by 1 base and J by 5 bases; unmatched bases: 13. CDR3 DNA: TGTGCCTGGAGTGGAGGGGGAACAGGGGTTAAGTATGGCTACACCTTC. Protein product: CAWSGGGTGVKYGYTF.

This clone was detected only once. The chain joins TRBV7-9 to TRBJ1-1, with D possibly being TRBD1 (6 bases). The V and J ends lost 5 bases and 3 bases respectively, with 22 bases between them. The CDR3 consists of 17 residues. Germline V gene data show CDR1 as SEHNR and CDR2 as FQNEAQ (reference sequence). In DNA, the CDR3 is TGTGCCAGCAGCCCAACATTGGGGGGGGCGCGGGACACTGAAGCTTTCTTT. It codes for CASSPTLGGARDTEAFF. Combining the CDR3 with reference TRBV7-9 and TRBJ1-1 gives the whole variable domain DTGVSQNPRHKITKRGQNVTFRCDPISEHNRLYWYRQTLGQGPEFLTYFQNEAQLEKSRLLSDRFSAERPKGSFSTLEIQRTEQGDSAMYLCASSPTLGGARDTEAFFGQGTRLTVV.

J is TRBJ2-7 and V is TRBV29-1, with 8 bases matching TRBD1. Germline V CDR1 and CDR2: SQVTM, ANQGSEA. Trimming cost V 8 bases and J 0 bases; bases outside gene matches: 12. This CDR3 has 15 residues. The DNA for the CDR3 is TGCAGCCCGCAACCCTGGCAGGGGGCCTCCTACGAGCAGTACTTC. This gives the protein CSPQPWQGASYEQYF.

J is TRBJ1-1 and V is TRBV14, with D perhaps matching TRBD1 (5 bases). There are 14 residues in the CDR3. V was clipped by 2 bases and J by 6 bases, with 13 bases between them. CDR1 and CDR2 (germline): SGHDN, FVKESK. CDR3: CASSQSGNIAEAFF. The CDR3 DNA sequence: TGTGCCAGCAGCCAATCAGGGAATATCGCTGAAGCTTTCTTT.

Only one count was recorded for this clone. The chain couples TRBV2 to TRBJ2-6; D is unresolved. Germline V gene sequence: CDR1 SNHLY, CDR2 FYNNEI. Trimming took 8 bases from V and 2 from J, leaving 16 bases between them. The CDR3 covers 16 residues. DNA for the CDR3: TGTGCCAGCCGCGCGATCGCGGCACCTGGGGCCAACGTCCTGACTTTC. Its protein product is CASRAIAAPGANVLTF.

This chain joins TRBV19 and TRBJ2-3; 11 bases line up with TRBD2. Germline V CDR1 and CDR2: LNHDA, SQIVND (reference sequence). This CDR3 comprises 16 residues. Unmatched junction bases numbered 11, after V lost 6 bases and J lost 6 bases. Here the CDR3 reads CASSLTSGAAGDTQYF. In DNA form, the CDR3 reads TGTGCCAGTAGCCTGACTAGCGGGGCAGCGGGGGATACGCAGTATTTT. Based on the CDR3 plus reference TRBV19 and TRBJ2-3, the full variable domain is DGGITQSPKYLFRKEGQNVTLSCEQNLNHDAMYWYRQDPGQGLRLIYYSQIVNDFQKGDIAEGYSVSREKKESFPLTVTSAQKNPTAFYLCASSLTSGAAGDTQYFGPGTRLTVL.

The CDR3 spells CASSPPGDRGNQPQHF. The CDR3 DNA reads as TGTGCCAGCAGCCCCCCTGGTGACAGGGGCAATCAGCCCCAGCATTTT. V and J are TRBV7-9 and TRBJ1-5; 7 nucleotides match TRBD1. This CDR3 contains 16 residues. The germline V gene encodes CDR1 SEHNR and CDR2 FQNEAQ (reference sequence). J lost 2 bases, V lost 5 bases, and 9 bases had no gene match.

The rearrangement links TRBV19 to TRBJ1-4, with 7 bases fitting TRBD1. The germline V gene has CDR1 LNHDA and CDR2 SQIVND (reference sequence). This CDR3 region has 18 residues. The ends lost 6 bases at V and 0 bases at J; junction bases unmatched: 13. The CDR3: CASSETGTVGATNEKLFF. DNA for the CDR3: TGTGCCAGTAGCGAGACAGGGACCGTGGGTGCAACTAATGAAAAACTGTTTTTT.

This rearrangement joins TRBV5-8 to TRBJ1-6; 7 bases fit TRBD1. This CDR3 spans 15 amino acids. V trimming: 4 bases; J trimming: 10 bases; junction bases outside the gene matches: 11. Germline CDR1 is SGHTS and CDR2 is YDEGEE. As DNA, the CDR3 is TGTGCCAGCAGCCCCGGACAGGATCGAAACTCACCCCTCCACTTT. This encodes CASSPGQDRNSPLHF.

The chain has TRBV7-9 and TRBJ1-2; a weak D match, TRBD1 (5 bases). The germline V gene has CDR1 SEHNR and CDR2 FQNEAQ (reference sequence). The CDR3 runs to 14 residues. V gave up 6 bases and J gave up 3 bases, with 14 bases separating them. Written as DNA, the CDR3 is TGTGCCAGCAGTCTTGACAGCCGCGACTATGGCTACACCTTC. Translated: CASSLDSRDYGYTF.

The V gene is TRBV6-5, the J gene TRBJ2-7; TRBD1 is a possible D gene (6 bases). Trimming shortened V by 5 bases and J by 0 bases, and 11 bases separated the two germline ends. Germline CDR1 and CDR2: MNHEY and SVGAGI. This CDR3 region has 14 residues. The CDR3 region has the DNA TGTGCCAGCAGTGGTAGGGACAACTCCTACGAGCAGTACTTC. Protein: CASSGRDNSYEQYF.

The CDR3 spells CASRPTSGSSYEQYF. As DNA, the CDR3 is TGTGCCAGCAGGCCCACTAGCGGTAGCTCCTACGAGCAGTACTTC. V gene TRBV27 combines with J gene TRBJ2-7, with 8 bases that match TRBD2. J gave up 0 bases and V 6 bases, and 7 bases lay outside the gene matches. Germline-derived CDR1 and CDR2 are MNHEY and SMNVEV (reference sequence). This CDR3 has 15 amino acids.

This rearrangement joins TRBV6-1 to TRBJ2-3; D remains unclear. Germline-derived CDR1 and CDR2 are MNHNS and SASEGT. With 4 bases removed from V and 4 bases from J, the gap between germline ends came to 9 bases. The CDR3 has 13 amino acids. The CDR3 is CASSAEPADTQYF. CDR3 in DNA: TGTGCCAGCAGTGCAGAGCCAGCAGATACGCAGTATTTT.

The rearrangement uses TRBV6-4 and TRBJ1-1; 11 nucleotides line up with TRBD1. The CDR3 consists of 15 residues. Germline loops: CDR1 MRHNA, CDR2 SNTAGT. J was trimmed by 6 bases and V by 5 bases; bases with no gene match: 8. The CDR3 DNA sequence: TGTGCCAGCAGTCCCACCCGGGACAGGGGGGCTGAAGCTTTCTTT. Translated: CASSPTRDRGAEAFF.

The sample holds one count of this clone. This rearrangement joins TRBV7-2 to TRBJ1-2, with TRBD1 matching 7 bases. This CDR3 spans 15 amino acids. Per germline, CDR1 SGHTA and CDR2 FQGNSA. The V gene end was trimmed by 8 bases and the J gene end by 0 bases; junction bases not matched to a gene: 9. The CDR3 DNA is TGTGCCAGCTCCCTCTTGACAGGGACTAACTATGGCTACACCTTC. Translation gives CASSLLTGTNYGYTF.